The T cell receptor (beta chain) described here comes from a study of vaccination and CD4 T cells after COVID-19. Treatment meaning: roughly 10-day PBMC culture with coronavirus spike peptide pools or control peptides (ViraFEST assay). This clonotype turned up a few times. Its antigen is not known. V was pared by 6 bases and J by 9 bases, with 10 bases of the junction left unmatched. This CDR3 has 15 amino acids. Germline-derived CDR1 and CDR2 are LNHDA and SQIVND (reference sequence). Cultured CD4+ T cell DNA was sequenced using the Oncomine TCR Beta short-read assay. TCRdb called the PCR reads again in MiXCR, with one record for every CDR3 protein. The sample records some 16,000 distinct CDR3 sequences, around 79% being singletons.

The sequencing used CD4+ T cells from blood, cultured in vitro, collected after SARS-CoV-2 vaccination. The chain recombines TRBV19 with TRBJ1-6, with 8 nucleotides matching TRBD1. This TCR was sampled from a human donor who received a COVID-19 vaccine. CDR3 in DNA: TGTGCCAGTAGGCCCGGACAGGGAACGAGTTCACCCCTCCACTTT. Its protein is CASRPGQGTSSPLHF.